This T cell receptor (beta chain) was retrieved from a study of CD8 T cells in Susac syndrome. There are 15 residues in the CDR3. The ends were cut back, 5 bases at V and 0 bases at J, with 13 bases in the middle. Germline V gives CDR1 MNHEY, CDR2 SMNVEV (reference sequence). Reverse transcription of roughly 0.45 to 1 ug RNA was carried out with random hexamers. The method of amplification for TCR beta CDR3 was immunoSEQ multiplex PCR, covering 54 Vbeta and 13 Jbeta. Via MiXCR, TCRdb re-called the immunoSEQ multiplex PCR reads, giving one row per CDR3 protein. The sample yields approximately 190,000 distinct CDR3 sequences, 90% to 95% seen once.

This TCR derives from a human donor with multiple sclerosis. This chain links TRBV27 with TRBJ1-2, with D hard to call. The source material was CD4+ T cells from PBMCs. The CDR3: CASSTTGNTNYGYTF. CDR3 coding DNA: TGTGCCAGCAGTACCACGGGCAATACTAACTATGGCTACACCTTC.